This is a list of T cell receptor beta chains from one sample in a study of siplizumab effects on memory and regulatory T cells. The method was immunoSEQ multiplex PCR; TCRdb's version includes in-frame clones alone and lacks a portion of them. The sample has about 100,000 clones, about 91% seen once; the top ten hold approximately 0.71%. Sequenced input: Tregs sorted from blood. These TCRs come from a human donor in good health. Both conserved end residues are part of each CDR3. The order of the fields is CDR3 protein, J gene, V gene.

CASSPRGTDTQYF	TRBJ2-3	TRBV27
CASSRLDRASEYGYTF	TRBJ1-2	TRBV4-1
CSTDSDYGYTF	TRBJ1-2	TRBV20-1
CASSIVTTHNEQFF	TRBJ2-1	TRBV19
CASSYRDRGYYGYTF	TRBJ1-2	TRBV5-1
CASSFASGGSSYNEQFF	TRBJ2-1	TRBV5-1
CASSERGEAFF	TRBJ1-1	TRBV7-9
CASSYIQPLNTEAFF	TRBJ1-1	TRBV6-5
CASSPRPGTSFGFNEQFF	TRBJ2-1	TRBV9
CAWSRPGQGAGELFF	TRBJ2-2	TRBV30
CASSLGGATNYEQYF	TRBJ2-7	TRBV5-1
CASAITGGRPAGENIQYF	TRBJ2-4	TRBV5-1
CASSIPSATSSYEQYF	TRBJ2-7	TRBV19
CASSLGLSSSGNTIYF	TRBJ1-3	TRBV7-8
CASSPWGGTEAFF	TRBJ1-1	TRBV7-9
CATSNLAVSGANVLTF	TRBJ2-6	TRBV15
CSVDRGNTEAFF	TRBJ1-1	TRBV29-1
CASRGVGGGYTEAFF	TRBJ1-1	TRBV28
CASGGTDKKETQYF	TRBJ2-5	TRBV10-2
CASSLMGQGNTEAFF	TRBJ1-1	TRBV11-2
CASRSGGGPGELFF	TRBJ2-2	TRBV19
CASSLNIGPNTGELFF	TRBJ2-2	TRBV7-9
CASSSTSGRTGTQYF	TRBJ2-3	TRBV28
CASSLRGWDSPLHF	TRBJ1-6	TRBV28
CASSFPNGTSVSYNEQFF	TRBJ2-1	TRBV11-2
CASSFTGGEAFF	TRBJ1-1	TRBV5-1
CSVEGGKTYEQYF	TRBJ2-7	TRBV29-1
CASSSIGGYGYTF	TRBJ1-2	TRBV6-6
CASSYFRTGPYEQYF	TRBJ2-7	TRBV6-5
CASSLTQGFAGNTIYF	TRBJ1-3	TRBV7-6
CASSLIRTTEQYF	TRBJ2-5	TRBV5-8
CASSPTGNTEAFF	TRBJ1-1	TRBV5-1
CASSLVVETQYF	TRBJ2-5	TRBV11-1
CASSQRGAGVFEQYF	TRBJ2-7	TRBV7-2
CASSLLGRLEQYF	TRBJ2-7	TRBV5-4
CASSPLLDRNYGYTF	TRBJ1-2	TRBV18
CGTSGYNEQFF	TRBJ2-1	TRBV20-1
CASSLFSGSTDTQYF	TRBJ2-3	TRBV27
CASSPRTGRETQYF	TRBJ2-5	TRBV5-4
CASNPLAVDTYEQYF	TRBJ2-7	TRBV19
CASSLRLAGVPNEQFF	TRBJ2-1	TRBV28
CASRRDRGYNEQFF	TRBJ2-1	TRBV28
CASSIPTVNEKLFF	TRBJ1-4	TRBV19
CASSLIAGVVNTGELFF	TRBJ2-2	TRBV28
CASNQTGTLTSYEQYF	TRBJ2-7	TRBV19
CASSSSTRDRGAFF	TRBJ1-1	TRBV10-1
CASSLAGLITDTQYF	TRBJ2-3	TRBV11-1
CASSGRGAGANVLTF	TRBJ2-6	TRBV19
CASSQRGQLF	TRBJ1-2	TRBV14
CASSLFSDLGELFF	TRBJ2-2	TRBV7-3
CASSLLYGRDTGELFF	TRBJ2-2	TRBV27
CAWSVGPAGYGYTF	TRBJ1-2	TRBV30
CASSLSSVNEQFF	TRBJ2-1	TRBV5-4
CASSPDLNTGELFF	TRBJ2-2	TRBV11-2